This TCR beta chain was recorded in a study of shared clonotypes between healthy human individuals. This CDR3 has 12 amino acids. Germline CDR1 and CDR2: SEHNR and FQNEAQ (reference sequence). Trimming cost V 6 bases and J 6 bases, with 8 bases left between them. Cells designated naive CD8 were CD45RO-negative and were positively selected for CCR7, with terminally differentiated effector memory CD45RA+ cells excluded. TCRdb's copy holds only in-frame clones and misses some; the assay was immunoSEQ multiplex PCR. The data contain about 2 million clones, less than 95% of them singletons. J is TRBJ1-4 and V is TRBV7-9, with unresolved D. The TCR originated in a man in his late teens or twenties in good health. The sample comprised naive CD8+ T cells sorted from blood. CDR3 nucleotides: TGTGCCAGCAGGGCATTCGATGAAAAACTGTTTTTT. This codes for CASRAFDEKLFF.